This entry lists 4 T cell receptor beta chains sequenced from one sample in a study of cytomegalovirus exposure and HLA in healthy donors. The primer mix had 60 Vbeta and 13 Jbeta primers. Using immunoSEQ multiplex PCR, the repertoire was profiled, and TCRdb retains in-frame clones only, with some absent. In the table there are under 140,000 clones, approximately 80% of which are singletons. Sequenced input: PBMCs. The source of these receptors is a woman aged 60-70 years in good health and CMV-seropositive.

The chain employs TRBV27 and TRBJ1-1; TRBD1 agrees at 8 bases. The junction had 7 bases not matched to a gene; V was cut back by 7 bases and J by 0 bases. CDR3 length equals 15 residues. CDR1 is MNHEY and CDR2 is SMNVEV in the germline V gene (reference sequence). CDR3 DNA sequence: TGTGCCAGCAAACGGACAGGGACGTTGAACACTGAAGCTTTCTTT. Protein sequence: CASKRTGTLNTEAFF.

V and J are TRBV10-1 and TRBJ2-7; perhaps TRBD2 as D (6 bases). The CDR3 runs 13 residues. In germline, CDR1 is WNHNN, CDR2 SYGVQD (reference sequence). Between the trimmed V and J ends, which lost 10 bases and 3 bases, there was a span of 16 bases. CDR3 coding DNA: TGCGCCACCCCCCGGGAGTCTTACTACGAGCAGTACTTC. Translated, it gives CATPRESYYEQYF.

V is TRBV4-2 and J is TRBJ1-2, with 11 bases aligning to TRBD1. The CDR3 has 17 amino acids. Germline values: CDR1 LGHNA, CDR2 YNFKEQ. V was pared by 1 base and J by 3 bases, with 7 bases of the junction left unmatched. The CDR3 DNA reads as TGTGCCAGCAGCCAAGTTCTAGGACAGGGGGCGTACTATGGCTACACCTTC. This codes for CASSQVLGQGAYYGYTF.

The rearrangement links TRBV7-3 to TRBJ2-1; a possible D gene is TRBD1 (6 bases). The length of the CDR3 is 15 residues. The V end was cut by 3 bases, the J end by 0 bases, with 9 bases between. Looked up from germline, CDR1 is SGHTA and CDR2 is FQGTGA. The chain's CDR3 is CASSLEQGSYNEQFF. CDR3 DNA sequence: TGTGCCAGCAGCTTGGAACAGGGCTCCTACAATGAGCAGTTCTTC.